The rows below give T cell receptor beta chains drawn from one sample of a study of spatial heterogeneity in lung cancer. TCRdb recomputed calls from the 5' RACE reads with MiXCR, one row per CDR3 protein. The sample records tens of thousands of distinct CDR3 sequences, around 7% being singletons. The source was PBMCs, collected at surgery. These TCRs come from a female donor with early-stage non-small cell lung cancer. Both conserved end residues are part of each CDR3. The D gene is left open where the match is weak. Size values are once, few and many counts, or a class for expanded clones, and some rows have none.

v_call: TRBV9
d_call: -
j_call: TRBJ2-3
clone_size: many
cdr3_aa: CASSVENSPIDTQYF
cdr3_nt: TGTGCCAGCAGCGTAGAGAACTCCCCGATCGATACGCAGTATTTT

v_call: TRBV7-9
d_call: -
j_call: TRBJ1-1
clone_size: -
cdr3_aa: CASSLEWRDEAFF
cdr3_nt: TGTGCCAGCAGCTTAGAGTGGCGGGATGAAGCTTTCTTT

v_call: TRBV28
d_call: TRBD2
j_call: TRBJ2-7
clone_size: -
cdr3_aa: CASSGTSGGQRRYEQYF
cdr3_nt: TGTGCCAGCTCCGGGACTAGCGGGGGCCAACGGAGGTACGAGCAGTACTTC

v_call: TRBV24-1
d_call: TRBD1
j_call: TRBJ2-7
clone_size: many
cdr3_aa: CATSDSGQGPYEQYF
cdr3_nt: TGTGCCACCAGTGATTCCGGACAGGGGCCCTACGAGCAGTACTTC

v_call: TRBV7-2
d_call: TRBD1
j_call: TRBJ2-7
clone_size: -
cdr3_aa: CASSSQGLVYEQYF
cdr3_nt: TGTGCCAGCAGCTCACAGGGGTTGGTCTACGAGCAGTACTTC

v_call: TRBV24-1
d_call: -
j_call: TRBJ2-3
clone_size: many
cdr3_aa: CATSKAGRPDTQYF
cdr3_nt: TGTGCCACCAGTAAAGCCGGACGACCAGATACGCAGTATTTT

v_call: TRBV2
d_call: -
j_call: TRBJ2-6
clone_size: many
cdr3_aa: CASMAGANVLTF
cdr3_nt: TGTGCCAGCATGGCTGGGGCCAACGTCCTGACTTTC

v_call: TRBV20-1
d_call: TRBD1
j_call: TRBJ2-1
clone_size: few
cdr3_aa: CSAQTGGDFYNEQFF
cdr3_nt: TGCAGTGCGCAGACAGGGGGCGATTTCTACAATGAGCAGTTCTTC

v_call: TRBV10-3
d_call: -
j_call: TRBJ2-7
clone_size: many
cdr3_aa: CALSPPADREGSEQYF
cdr3_nt: TGTGCCCTATCCCCCCCCGCGGACAGGGAGGGGTCCGAGCAGTACTTC

v_call: TRBV3-1
d_call: -
j_call: TRBJ1-2
clone_size: -
cdr3_aa: CASSGPPGYTF
cdr3_nt: TGTGCCAGCAGCGGACCCCCTGGCTACACCTTC

v_call: TRBV20-1
d_call: -
j_call: TRBJ2-7
clone_size: few
cdr3_aa: CSASGDILYYEQYF
cdr3_nt: TGCAGTGCTAGCGGAGACATCTTATATTACGAGCAGTACTTC

v_call: TRBV20-1
d_call: TRBD1
j_call: TRBJ2-5
clone_size: many
cdr3_aa: CSASLRQGQETQYF
cdr3_nt: TGCAGTGCTTCCCTCCGACAGGGTCAAGAGACCCAGTACTTC

v_call: TRBV27
d_call: -
j_call: TRBJ1-2
clone_size: many
cdr3_aa: CASSFRIGTGYTF
cdr3_nt: TGTGCCAGCAGTTTCCGAATAGGGACTGGCTACACCTTC

v_call: TRBV19
d_call: -
j_call: TRBJ1-1
clone_size: -
cdr3_aa: CASNVRGRNTEAFF
cdr3_nt: TGTGCCAGTAACGTGAGAGGTCGGAACACTGAAGCTTTCTTT

v_call: TRBV29-1
d_call: -
j_call: TRBJ1-2
clone_size: -
cdr3_aa: CSVGRAGNYGYTF
cdr3_nt: TGCAGCGTTGGGCGGGCCGGGAACTATGGCTACACCTTC

v_call: TRBV28
d_call: -
j_call: TRBJ1-1
clone_size: many
cdr3_aa: CASSLGHGEAFF
cdr3_nt: TGTGCCAGCAGTTTAGGTCACGGTGAAGCTTTCTTT

v_call: TRBV6-1
d_call: -
j_call: TRBJ2-2
clone_size: many
cdr3_aa: CASSESRVSGELFF
cdr3_nt: TGTGCCAGCAGTGAAAGTCGAGTCTCCGGGGAGCTGTTTTTT

v_call: TRBV3-1
d_call: TRBD1
j_call: TRBJ2-2
clone_size: many
cdr3_aa: CASGGPQGDTGELFF
cdr3_nt: TGTGCAAGCGGAGGACCGCAGGGGGACACCGGGGAGCTGTTTTTT

v_call: TRBV5-6
d_call: -
j_call: TRBJ2-3
clone_size: many
cdr3_aa: CASTGGDTQYF
cdr3_nt: TGTGCCAGCACCGGCGGAGATACGCAGTATTTT

v_call: TRBV29-1
d_call: TRBD1
j_call: TRBJ2-7
clone_size: many
cdr3_aa: CSVRQGSVDEQYF
cdr3_nt: TGCAGCGTTCGACAGGGATCGGTGGACGAGCAGTACTTC

v_call: TRBV20-1
d_call: -
j_call: TRBJ1-1
clone_size: -
cdr3_aa: CSASPPAMNTEAFF
cdr3_nt: TGCAGTGCTAGTCCCCCAGCAATGAACACTGAAGCTTTCTTT

v_call: TRBV5-5
d_call: TRBD1
j_call: TRBJ2-1
clone_size: few
cdr3_aa: CASSLLTGVVINEQFF
cdr3_nt: TGTGCCAGCAGCTTACTGACAGGGGTGGTAATCAATGAGCAGTTCTTC